The 15 T cell receptor beta chains given below trace back to one sample, sequenced in a study of CD8+ T cells in alopecia areata. Extraction and reverse transcription of RNA yielded cDNA as the sequencing template. Assay used: immunoSEQ multiplex PCR; TCRdb lists only in-frame clones, some missing. The sample lists about 180,000 clones, 40% to 55% occurring once. As for treatment: oral pan-JAK inhibitor, 5-10 mg twice daily. This specimen was CD8+ T cells sorted from blood, taken at approximately week 52, from a patient treated with tofacitinib. These TCRs come from a human donor with alopecia areata.

This clone was seen only once. The chain uses TRBV6-5 and TRBJ2-7; a weak D match, TRBD2 (5 bases). The CDR3 has 14 amino acids. The germline V and J ends were trimmed by 4 bases and 2 bases, with 12 bases remaining between them. CDR1 and CDR2 (germline): MNHEY, SVGAGI. The CDR3 DNA reads TGTGCCAGCAGTTTTTCCGAGGGCCCCTACGAGCAGTACTTC. Protein sequence: CASSFSEGPYEQYF.

The V call is TRBV30, the J call TRBJ1-1; 8 bases match TRBD1. Per the germline V gene, CDR1 is GTSNPN and CDR2 is SVGIG (reference sequence). This CDR3 spans 14 amino acids. V shed 4 bases and J 5 bases; nucleotides not matched to a gene: 9. CDR3 DNA: TGTGCCTGGATGTTAGAACAGGGGGGGACTGAAGCTTTCTTT. Protein product: CAWMLEQGGTEAFF.

This rearrangement joins TRBV29-1 to TRBJ2-2; 8 nucleotides agree with TRBD1. The germline V gene has CDR1 SQVTM and CDR2 ANQGSEA. The V gene end was trimmed by 6 bases and the J gene end by 3 bases; junction bases not matched to a gene: 0. This CDR3 has 12 amino acids. CDR3 in amino acids: CSVDRDTGELFF. The CDR3 DNA reads TGCAGCGTGGACAGGGACACCGGGGAGCTGTTTTTT.

The chain recombines TRBV10-3 with TRBJ2-1; 10 nucleotides agree with TRBD1. CDR3 length equals 15 residues. Trimming took 4 bases from V and 4 from J; bases not matched to a gene: 4. Germline CDR1 reads ENHRY; CDR2 reads SYGVKD. The CDR3 is CAISVRGQGYNEQFF. The CDR3 region has the DNA TGTGCCATCAGTGTGAGGGGACAGGGGTACAATGAGCAGTTCTTC.

This clone has just a few counts. The rearrangement links TRBV18 to TRBJ1-1; 7 bases line up with TRBD1. J lost 3 bases, V lost 3 bases, and 7 bases had no gene match. Germline CDR1 KGHSH, CDR2 LQKENI. CDR3 length: 15 residues. CDR3 coding DNA: TGTGCCAGCTCACCGTCACAGGGGTTCGACACTGAAGCTTTCTTT. This sequence encodes CASSPSQGFDTEAFF.

The gene calls are TRBV5-6 and TRBJ2-1; TRBD2 agrees at 12 bases. Germline V gene sequence: CDR1 SGHDT, CDR2 YYEEEE. The junction had 12 bases not matched to a gene; V was cut back by 4 bases and J by 13 bases. The CDR3 has 15 amino acids. CDR3 amino acids: CASSTLAGGDKKQFF. CDR3 DNA: TGTGCCAGCAGCACACTAGCGGGGGGCGATAAGAAACAGTTCTTC.

The V call is TRBV30, the J call TRBJ1-1, with D possibly matching TRBD1 (5 bases). Trimming removed 0 bases at V and 2 bases at J, with 7 bases between. Germline V gene data show CDR1 as GTSNPN and CDR2 as SVGIG (reference sequence). CDR3 length: 13 amino acids. The CDR3 reads CAWSVDTNTEAFF. In DNA form, the CDR3 reads TGTGCCTGGAGTGTGGACACCAACACTGAAGCTTTCTTT.

This clone occurred once. The chain uses TRBV6-5 and TRBJ2-7; D possibly matches TRBD1 or TRBD2 (7 bases each). The length of the CDR3 is 14 residues. Between the trimmed V and J ends, which lost 6 bases and 2 bases, there was a span of 14 bases. Looked up from germline, CDR1 is MNHEY and CDR2 is SVGAGI. The CDR3 DNA is TGTGCCAGCAGGCAGGGGGGGGAGGCCTACGAGCAGTACTTC. It codes for CASRQGGEAYEQYF.

The J gene is TRBJ2-7, the V gene TRBV19; TRBD2 agrees at 13 bases. V shed 0 bases, J shed 3 bases, and the junction held 11 bases outside the gene matches. Germline CDR1 is LNHDA and CDR2 is SQIVND (reference sequence). This CDR3 contains 19 residues. This chain's CDR3 is CASSIDSTSGGNRIYEQYF. CDR3 nucleotides: TGTGCCAGTAGTATAGATTCGACTAGCGGGGGGAATCGTATCTACGAGCAGTACTTC. The full variable domain, in which reference TRBV19 and TRBJ2-7 provide the parts outside the CDR3, is DGGITQSPKYLFRKEGQNVTLSCEQNLNHDAMYWYRQDPGQGLRLIYYSQIVNDFQKGDIAEGYSVSREKKESFPLTVTSAQKNPTAFYLCASSIDSTSGGNRIYEQYFGPGTRLTVT.

The chain uses TRBV4-3 and TRBJ1-6; the D is unclear. Germline-derived CDR1 and CDR2 are LGHNA and YSLEER. V lost 0 bases and J 6 bases, leaving 15 bases between the germline ends. This CDR3 is built from 17 residues. CDR3 coding DNA: TGCGCCAGCAGCCAAGATCTGGCTGAATGGACTAATTCACCCCTCCACTTT. Encoded protein: CASSQDLAEWTNSPLHF.

The rearrangement links TRBV2 to TRBJ1-5, with TRBD1 identical over 9 bases. The CDR3 covers 13 residues. Germline assignment: CDR1 SNHLY and CDR2 FYNNEI. Trimming removed 8 bases from V and 2 bases from J; junction bases left unmatched: 1. CDR3 amino acids: CASRTGGNQPQHF. DNA of the CDR3: TGTGCCAGCCGGACAGGGGGCAATCAGCCCCAGCATTTT.

In nucleotides, the CDR3 is TGTGCCAGCAGCTTAGAGTCAGCCGATGAGCAGTTCTTC. Its protein product is CASSLESADEQFF. The chain joins TRBV13 to TRBJ2-1; D gene uncertain. CDR1 and CDR2 from the germline V gene are PRHDT and FYEKMQ (reference sequence). The CDR3 has 13 residues. Trimming removed 1 base at V and 8 bases at J, with 9 bases between.

Only a few counts were recorded for this clone. The rearrangement joins TRBV29-1 to TRBJ2-3; 13 nucleotides agree with TRBD2. The CDR3 has 15 amino acids. The germline gives CDR1 SQVTM, CDR2 ANQGSEA. Unmatched junction bases numbered 6, after V lost 6 bases and J lost 3 bases. CDR3: CSVLGLAGKTDTQYF. The CDR3 region has the DNA TGCAGCGTCCTGGGACTAGCGGGGAAAACAGATACGCAGTATTTT.

The chain uses TRBV30 and TRBJ2-7, with D possibly being TRBD1 (6 bases). CDR1 GTSNPN and CDR2 SVGIG come from the germline V gene (reference sequence). The V end lost 8 bases, the J end lost 3 bases, and 14 bases lay between the germline ends. This CDR3 has 12 residues. The CDR3 DNA reads TGTGCCAGCAGCAGACAGGACTACGAGCAGTACTTC. Residues: CASSRQDYEQYF. Together with reference TRBV30 and TRBJ2-7, the CDR3 gives the full variable domain: SQTIHQWPATLVQPVGSPLSLECTVEGTSNPNLYWYRQAAGRGLQLLFYSVGIGQISSEVPQNLSASRPQDRQFILSSKKLLLSDSGFYLCASSRQDYEQYFGPGTRLTVT.

The chain recombines TRBV29-1 with TRBJ1-4, with a weak D call TRBD1 (5 bases). Between the trimmed V and J ends, which lost 5 bases and 1 base, there was a span of 11 bases. The CDR3 runs 14 residues. Germline assignment: CDR1 SQVTM and CDR2 ANQGSEA. CDR3 DNA: TGCAGCGTTCATCCGGGGGGAACTAATGAAAAACTGTTTTTT. It is translated as CSVHPGGTNEKLFF.